The clone carrying this T cell receptor (beta chain) was seen more than once but under ten times. Its target is not known. This sample stems from a study of T cell repertoires in cytomegalovirus infection. Across the whole study: Through public TCR beta signatures, both CMV infection and matching HLA type were indicated.

The J segment lost 4 bases and the V segment lost 5 bases, leaving 10 bases of the junction unmatched. The CDR3 is made up of 15 amino acids. The germline V gene encodes CDR1 SGHTA and CDR2 FQGNSA. TCRdb itself ran the reads through MiXCR, one entry per CDR3 protein. The table has about 400,000 distinct CDR3 sequences, roughly 36% seen once. Study observations and caveats: It was HLA-C-restricted CMV-specific TCR beta clonotypes that dominated the response ex vivo.

The origin of this receptor is a human donor in good health (CMV status not recorded). Some clones in this sample may be carry-over from other donors' samples. This chain connects TRBV7-2 to TRBJ2-7, with 8 bases that match TRBD1. The sequenced sample was cultured PBMCs, obtained from culture after CMV antigen stimulation. CDR3 DNA: TGTGCCAGCAGCCACTCGCAGGGGGCTGCATACGAGCAGTACGTC. This sequence encodes CASSHSQGAAYEQYV.